Sequencing of this TCR beta chain was carried out in a study of cytomegalovirus exposure and HLA in healthy donors. Across the study: The Caucasian-associated ancestry cluster held less than 85% of some 420 genotyped donors.

PCR employed 60 Vbeta and 13 Jbeta primers. The protocol was immunoSEQ multiplex PCR, while the TCRdb copy is restricted to in-frame clones and leaves out a portion. Its table records about 190,000 clones. V dropped 0 bases and J dropped 3; count of bases not matched to a gene: 7. The CDR3 is made up of 16 amino acids. Looked up from germline, CDR1 is LNHNV and CDR2 is YYDKDF (reference sequence). The genes are TRBV15 and TRBJ1-1; 7 bases are a match to TRBD1. The TCR comes from a woman under 40 in good health and CMV-seropositive. Sequencing was performed on PBMCs. The CDR3 coding sequence is TGTGCCACCAGCAGAGAAGGGGGCGCAATGGACACTGAAGCTTTCTTT. Amino acid sequence: CATSREGGAMDTEAFF.